One sample yielded the 7 T cell receptor beta chains listed below, sequenced in a study of blood T cell repertoires in COVID-19. The table came from immunoSEQ multiplex PCR; TCRdb's copy has only in-frame clones and leaves some out. The table includes under 70,000 clones, roughly 91% detected once. The sample comprised PBMCs or T cells enriched from blood (not recorded which). The receptors shown here come from a woman between 40 and 50 years old who had recovered from COVID-19.

The chain uses TRBV19 and TRBJ1-5, with TRBD1 identical over 7 bases. The V and J ends lost 6 bases and 1 base, in that order; junction bases with no gene match: 3. From germline, CDR1 is LNHDA and CDR2 SQIVND (reference sequence). The CDR3 contains 14 residues. CDR3 DNA: TGTGCCAGTAGCGACAGGGCGAGCAATCAGCCCCAGCATTTT. This translates into CASSDRASNQPQHF. The full variable domain, completed using reference TRBV19 and TRBJ1-5, is DGGITQSPKYLFRKEGQNVTLSCEQNLNHDAMYWYRQDPGQGLRLIYYSQIVNDFQKGDIAEGYSVSREKKESFPLTVTSAQKNPTAFYLCASSDRASNQPQHFGDGTRLSIL.

This clone was recorded once. The gene calls are TRBV11-3 and TRBJ1-6; 12 positions match TRBD1. The germline gives CDR1 SGHNT, CDR2 YENEEA. The CDR3 runs 15 residues. The V gene end was trimmed by 5 bases and the J gene end by 7 bases; junction bases not matched to a gene: 3. DNA for the CDR3: TGTGCCAGCAGCCTAGGGACAGGGGGCAATTCACCCCTCCACTTT. This codes for CASSLGTGGNSPLHF.

This clone is medium-sized within its sample. The chain couples TRBV4-1 to TRBJ1-2; D remains ambiguous. Germline lookup yields CDR1 MGHRA and CDR2 YSYEKL. Between the trimmed V and J ends, which lost 0 bases and 2 bases, there was a span of 13 bases. There are 16 residues in the CDR3. CDR3 residues: CASSQDPGLGNYGYTF. For the CDR3, the DNA is TGCGCCAGCAGCCAAGATCCGGGGTTGGGGAACTATGGCTACACCTTC.

The chain employs TRBV24-1 and TRBJ2-3; the match to TRBD2 covers 10 bases. Per germline, CDR1 KGHDR and CDR2 SFDVKD. This CDR3 has 17 residues. The V segment lost 3 bases and the J segment 2 bases; nucleotides outside the gene matches: 7. The CDR3 nucleotides read TGTGCCACCAGTGATAGAGCGGGGGGGCGTGTCACAGATACGCAGTATTTT. Amino acids: CATSDRAGGRVTDTQYF.

The chain uses TRBV11-3 and TRBJ1-1, with 7 bases fitting TRBD1. CDR1 SGHNT and CDR2 YENEEA come from the germline V gene. The CDR3 length is 13 residues. V lost 4 bases and J lost 8; bases outside the gene matches: 7. CDR3 coding DNA: TGTGCCAGCAGCTCCGATTACAGGGGCGAAGCTTTCTTT. Encoded protein: CASSSDYRGEAFF.

The V and J genes are TRBV19 and TRBJ2-4; TRBD2 matches at 8 bases. Germline V CDR1 and CDR2: LNHDA, SQIVND (reference sequence). The CDR3 extends over 20 amino acids. V lost 5 bases, J lost 0 bases, and 18 bases stayed unmatched. The CDR3 nucleotides are TGTGCCAGTAGTCCGCCCCAGCGCGGGGGGAAGTATTTAGCCAAAAACATTCAGTACTTC. Translation: CASSPPQRGGKYLAKNIQYF.

This chain joins TRBV13 and TRBJ2-3, with D tentatively TRBD2 (6 bases). The germline V gene encodes CDR1 PRHDT and CDR2 FYEKMQ (reference sequence). The CDR3 is made up of 14 amino acids. The V gene lost 0 bases and the J gene lost 6 bases, with 10 bases spanning the gap. CDR3 nucleotide sequence: TGTGCCAGCAGCTTAGGTCGTCGGGGGGATACGCAGTATTTT. Translated, it gives CASSLGRRGDTQYF.